These 4 T cell receptor beta chains came from one sample sequenced in a study of T-cell memory formation after mild COVID-19. TCRdb reanalysed the 5' RACE reads using MiXCR and keeps one entry per CDR3 protein. The sample lists 200,000 to 250,000 distinct CDR3 sequences, about 9.2% seen once, with around 3.3% in the top ten. The sample comprised PBMCs or a T cell subset sorted from them (not recorded which). Receptors were obtained from a man aged 18 to 35 who had mild COVID-19 (a few samples of this study predate the infection). Cell type and time point are not known.

This chain links TRBV7-2 with TRBJ2-5, with 9 bases matching TRBD2. The J segment lost 0 bases and the V segment lost 5 bases, leaving 7 bases of the junction unmatched. The CDR3 runs 16 residues. CDR1 SGHTA and CDR2 FQGNSA come from the germline V gene. CDR3 sequence reads: CASSRIAGANQETQYF. CDR3 coding DNA: TGTGCCAGCAGCCGTATAGCGGGGGCCAACCAAGAGACCCAGTACTTC.

The rearrangement joins TRBV6-4 to TRBJ2-6; perhaps TRBD2 as D (6 bases). The CDR3 has 21 residues. Germline values: CDR1 MRHNA, CDR2 SNTAGT. Trimming removed 2 bases from V and 0 bases from J, with 23 bases in between. The chain's CDR3 is CASSDMVERRLEGSGANVLTF. CDR3 coding DNA: TGTGCCAGCAGTGACATGGTGGAGCGTCGACTAGAGGGCTCTGGGGCCAACGTCCTGACTTTC.

This chain links TRBV5-6 with TRBJ2-1; D remains unclear. The CDR3 runs to 10 residues. Germline CDR1 and CDR2: SGHDT and YYEEEE. Trimming stripped 3 bases from V and 13 bases from J, with 8 bases between. The CDR3 DNA sequence: TGTGCCAGCAGCTGTCAAGTCCAGTTCTTC. This codes for CASSCQVQFF. Full variable domain (remainder filled in from reference TRBV5-6 and TRBJ2-1): DAGVTQSPTHLIKTRGQQVTLRCSPKSGHDTVSWYQQALGQGPQFIFQYYEEEERQRGNFPDRFSGHQFPNYSSELNVNALLLGDSALYLCASSCQVQFFGPGTRLTVL.

This clonotype was seen only a few times. In nucleotides, the CDR3 is TGCAGTGCTAGAGGTCGCGGGGCGGGCCCGTACAATGAGCAGTTCTTC. Amino acid sequence: CSARGRGAGPYNEQFF. The chain combines TRBV20-1 with TRBJ2-1; weak D call: TRBD2 (6 bases). Trimming removed 1 base at V and 4 bases at J, with 17 bases between. CDR1 and CDR2 (germline): DFQATT, SNEGSKA (reference sequence). The CDR3 spans 16 residues.